The 11 T cell receptor beta chains presented below share a single source sample, sequenced in a study of regulatory T cells in long-lasting Graves disease. TCR beta libraries were built with iRepertoire HTBI primers and Arm-PCR of CDR3 regions. TCRdb passed the multiplex PCR reads through MiXCR, listing each CDR3 protein once. This sample yields some 440,000 distinct CDR3 sequences, of which less than 25% are seen a single time; 7.8% belongs to the top ten. Described time point: persistent/refractory GD, antithyroid drugs over 5 years with positive TRAb. From RNA extracted from PBMCs, the TCR library was made. Sequenced material: peripheral blood mononuclear cells (PBMCs), taken when the disease was refractory, from a patient treated with antithyroid drugs. These receptor sequences come from a female donor with Graves disease.

This clonotype has ten or more counts. This rearrangement joins TRBV28 to TRBJ1-3, with D possibly TRBD1 on 6 matching bases. There are 19 residues in the CDR3. Germline V CDR1 and CDR2: MDHEN, SYDVKM. V lost 5 bases to trimming and J lost 0 bases, with 23 bases between them. The CDR3 nucleotides are TGTGCCAGCAGTCCCCCTCGGGGCCGACAGGCCGCCTCTGGAAACACCATATATTTT. As protein: CASSPPRGRQAASGNTIYF.

The gene calls are TRBV20-1 and TRBJ1-5; D call uncertain. V lost 4 bases, J lost 0 bases, and 7 bases lay in between. The CDR3 loop spans 13 amino acids. Germline CDR1 DFQATT, CDR2 SNEGSKA (reference sequence). The CDR3 here is CSAIPYSNQPQHF. In nucleotides, the CDR3 is TGCAGTGCTATACCTTATAGCAATCAGCCCCAGCATTTT.

Ten or more counts support this clonotype. The gene calls are TRBV7-9 and TRBJ2-2; possibly TRBD1 or TRBD2 for D (5 bases each). Trimming took off 3 bases at V and 2 bases at J, with 19 bases between the two ends. The CDR3 runs to 18 residues. The germline CDR1 and CDR2 sequences are SEHNR and FQNEAQ (reference sequence). CDR3: CASSFSRGRSRNTGELFF. The CDR3 nucleotides read TGTGCCAGCAGCTTTAGTAGGGGACGGTCTCGTAACACCGGGGAGCTGTTTTTT.

This clonotype was counted many times. The V and J genes are TRBV28 and TRBJ2-7, with 9 positions matching TRBD2. Germline CDR1 reads MDHEN; CDR2 reads SYDVKM. V shed 6 bases, J shed 4 bases, and the junction held 4 bases outside the gene matches. This CDR3 is 13 amino acids long. DNA for the CDR3: TGTGCCAGCAGACTAGCGGGCCTTTACGAGCAGTACTTC. It encodes CASRLAGLYEQYF.

The chain carries TRBV5-1 and TRBJ2-3; TRBD2 matches at 12 bases. Germline V CDR1 and CDR2: SGHRS, YFSETQ. V trimming: 3 bases; J trimming: 3 bases; junction bases outside the gene matches: 2. The length of the CDR3 is 15 residues. The CDR3 is CASSSGLAGTDTQYF. The CDR3 nucleotides read TGCGCCAGCAGCTCCGGACTAGCGGGGACAGATACGCAGTATTTT.

At least ten counts were recorded for this clonotype. This chain joins TRBV12-3 or TRBV12-4 and TRBJ1-2, with D possibly TRBD1 on 5 matching bases. The CDR3 runs 14 residues. The ends were cut back, 6 bases at V and 7 bases at J, with 18 bases in the middle. CDR3 nucleotide sequence: TGTGCCAGCAGCCCGGGCGGGGGTTTAGGTGGCTACACCTTC. Protein: CASSPGGGLGGYTF.

The table lists this clonotype with many counts. The genes are TRBV7-2 and TRBJ2-6; D unclear. With 6 bases removed from V and 0 bases from J, the gap between germline ends came to 9 bases. The CDR3 is made up of 15 amino acids. Germline CDR1 SGHTA, CDR2 FQGNSA. The CDR3 sequence is CASSLTRSGANVLTF. DNA of the CDR3: TGTGCCAGCAGTTTAACGCGCTCTGGGGCCAACGTCCTGACTTTC.

Only a few counts were recorded for this clonotype. This chain connects TRBV29-1 to TRBJ1-1; D is perhaps TRBD1 (6 bases). This CDR3 spans 15 amino acids. Germline CDR1 is SQVTM and CDR2 is ANQGSEA. Trimming pared 4 bases from V and 1 base from J, leaving 16 bases between. Here the CDR3 reads CSVVGRGLANTEAFF. The CDR3 nucleotides are TGCAGCGTTGTGGGCCGGGGGCTAGCGAACACTGAAGCTTTCTTT.

The rearrangement joins TRBV7-9 to TRBJ1-4; the D is unclear. CDR1 is SEHNR, CDR2 FQNEAQ, per germline (reference sequence). The CDR3 runs 17 residues. The V end was cut by 2 bases, the J end by 3 bases, with 16 bases between. The CDR3 protein is CASSLPEPARANEKLFF. CDR3 in DNA: TGTGCCAGCAGCTTACCAGAGCCCGCACGCGCTAATGAAAAACTGTTTTTT.

This clonotype was picked up many times. The chain uses TRBV18 and TRBJ2-5, with D possibly called TRBD1 or TRBD2 (5 bases each). Germline V CDR1 and CDR2: KGHSH, LQKENI. Trimming removed 4 bases at V and 5 bases at J, with 17 bases between. The CDR3 contains 15 residues. DNA for the CDR3: TGTGCCAGCTCACGAATTTGGGACCACTATGAGACCCAGTACTTC. It translates to CASSRIWDHYETQYF.

This clonotype has a count of ten or more. The chain employs TRBV29-1 and TRBJ2-5, with 8 bases that match TRBD2. V shed 2 bases, J shed 3 bases, and the junction held 5 bases outside the gene matches. The CDR3 contains 14 residues. The germline V gene encodes CDR1 SQVTM and CDR2 ANQGSEA. CDR3 nucleotide sequence: TGCAGCGTTGAAAGCGTTAGCGGGAAAGAGACCCAGTACTTC. It specifies CSVESVSGKETQYF.